Listed below are T cell receptor beta chains from one sample, sequenced in a study of blood T cell repertoires in COVID-19. Produced via immunoSEQ multiplex PCR; TCRdb's table is partial and in-frame only. Of 250,000 to 300,000 clones listed, 89% are singletons. Sequenced material: peripheral blood. These receptors were collected from a woman in her thirties or forties who had recovered from COVID-19. CDR3s include the opening cysteine and the closing phenylalanine or tryptophan. The D gene is left open where the match is weak. Size is omitted from some rows. Given values are once, few, many or a class for expanded clones.

D gene	V gene	clone size	J gene	CDR3 DNA	CDR3 protein
.	TRBV18	.	TRBJ2-1	TGTGCCAGCTCACCACCGACAGGAGGTGGGTCCTACAATGAGCAGTTCTTC	CASSPPTGGGSYNEQFF
.	TRBV13	.	TRBJ2-5	TGTGCCAGCAGCTTAACTCGATCGAGTGATCGCGGGGAGACCCAGTACTTC	CASSLTRSSDRGETQYF
.	TRBV6-4	.	TRBJ1-5	TGTGCCAGCAGGGGGGAAGGGAGGGGACCCCAGCATTTT	CASRGEGRGPQHF
.	TRBV9	.	TRBJ2-7	TGTGCCAGCAGCCCAAGGGGGGGGCCCGAGGGGTCCTACGAGCAGTACTTC	CASSPRGGPEGSYEQYF
.	TRBV30	.	TRBJ2-1	TGTGCCTGGATGAGAGACTCAGGGCACAATGAGCAGTTCTTC	CAWMRDSGHNEQFF
TRBD2	TRBV7-9	.	TRBJ2-7	TGTGCCAGCAGCGCTAGCGGGGAGCCCTACGAGCAGTACTTC	CASSASGEPYEQYF
.	TRBV7-2	.	TRBJ1-5	TGTGCCAGCAGCCCGCGATGGGGGGTTGGCAATCAGCCCCAGCATTTT	CASSPRWGVGNQPQHF
TRBD2	TRBV28	once	TRBJ2-1	TGTGCCAGCAGACCTGGGACTAGCGGGAATGAGCAGTTCTTC	CASRPGTSGNEQFF
.	TRBV18	.	TRBJ2-7	TGTGCCAGCTCCACTCGTGAGGAAAACGAGCAGTACTTC	CASSTREENEQYF
.	TRBV2	.	TRBJ2-4	TGTGCCAGCAGTGAAGTAGAATCGGGGAAAAACATTCAGTACTTC	CASSEVESGKNIQYF
.	TRBV29-1	.	TRBJ1-4	TGCAGCGTGGGCGGTTCGAATGAAAAACTGTTTTTT	CSVGGSNEKLFF
.	TRBV29-1	.	TRBJ1-3	TGCAGCGTTTCCCCCGGTTCTGGAAACACCATATATTTT	CSVSPGSGNTIYF
TRBD2	TRBV27	.	TRBJ2-1	TGTGCCAGCAGTTTCCGGGAGGGCCTCTATGAGCAGTTCTTC	CASSFREGLYEQFF
.	TRBV6-6	.	TRBJ2-7	TGTGCCAGCAGTTACTTTATTGGGGACACGTCCTACGAGCAGTACTTC	CASSYFIGDTSYEQYF